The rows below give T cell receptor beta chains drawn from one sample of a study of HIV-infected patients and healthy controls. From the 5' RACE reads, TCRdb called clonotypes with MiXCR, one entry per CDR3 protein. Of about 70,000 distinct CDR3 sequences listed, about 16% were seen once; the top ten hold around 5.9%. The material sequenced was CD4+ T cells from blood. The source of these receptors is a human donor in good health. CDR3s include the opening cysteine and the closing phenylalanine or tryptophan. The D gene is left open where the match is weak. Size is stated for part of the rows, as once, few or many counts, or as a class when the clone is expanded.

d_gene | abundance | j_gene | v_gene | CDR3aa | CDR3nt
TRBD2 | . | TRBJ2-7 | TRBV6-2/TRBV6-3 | CASSYPLSPGLPTYEQYF | TGTGCCAGCAGTTACCCTCTCTCCCCGGGACTACCAACCTACGAGCAGTACTTC
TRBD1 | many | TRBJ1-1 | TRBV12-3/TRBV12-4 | CASSTRKTGLTEAFF | TGTGCCAGCAGTACCCGAAAGACAGGGCTCACTGAAGCTTTCTTT
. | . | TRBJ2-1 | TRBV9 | CASSGGRASWNEQFF | TGTGCCAGCAGCGGTGGCAGGGCCTCTTGGAATGAGCAGTTCTTC
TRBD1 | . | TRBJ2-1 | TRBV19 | CASSYPGTGNNEQFF | TGTGCCAGTAGTTACCCTGGGACAGGTAACAATGAGCAGTTCTTC
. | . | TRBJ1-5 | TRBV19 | CASSVRGGNQPQHF | TGTGCCAGTAGTGTCAGGGGAGGGAATCAGCCCCAGCATTTT
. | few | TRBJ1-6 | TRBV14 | CASSQAGRTPPLHF | TGTGCCAGCAGCCAAGCAGGGCGTACTCCACCCCTCCACTTT
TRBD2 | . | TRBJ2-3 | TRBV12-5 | CASGSAVAGGPDTQYF | TGTGCTAGTGGTTCCGCGGTGGCGGGGGGCCCAGATACGCAGTATTTT
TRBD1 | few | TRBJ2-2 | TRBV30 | CAWSAGGGNTGELFF | TGTGCCTGGAGCGCAGGGGGCGGGAACACCGGGGAGCTGTTTTTT
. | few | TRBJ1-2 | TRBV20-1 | CSASSSVNNYGYTF | TGCAGTGCTAGTAGTTCAGTGAATAACTATGGCTACACCTTC
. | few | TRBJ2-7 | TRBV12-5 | CASNPGRAYEQYF | TGTGCTAGTAATCCGGGACGGGCCTACGAGCAGTACTTC
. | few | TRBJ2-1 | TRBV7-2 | CASSSYQQTYNEQFF | TGTGCCAGCAGCTCATATCAACAGACATACAATGAGCAGTTCTTC